Described below is a single T cell receptor beta chain sequence and its context. This entry belongs to a study of OX40 agonist ivuxolimab in advanced cancers. Study as a whole: An agonistic human IgG2 monoclonal antibody against OX40 (CD134) was given.

Sequencing used immunoSEQ multiplex PCR; TCRdb keeps in-frame clones, though not all of them. Here the sample spans under 85,000 clones, around 85% being singletons. The CDR3 runs to 12 residues. The germline CDR1 and CDR2 sequences are SGHTA and FQGNSA. The ends were cut back, 5 bases at V and 7 bases at J, with 12 bases in the middle. The rearrangement links TRBV7-2 to TRBJ2-7; no firm D call. The sequence was collected from an adult with an advanced solid tumor such as melanoma, head and neck, liver or kidney cancer. This specimen was CD4+ or CD8+ T cells sorted from blood, taken in a trial of the OX40 agonist ivuxolimab. Here the CDR3 DNA reads TGTGCCAGCAGCCCCGTCTCCGGTGAGCAGTACTTC. It specifies CASSPVSGEQYF.